This TCR beta chain was captured by sequencing in a study of CD8 T cells in Susac syndrome. The CDR3 extends over 16 amino acids. From germline, CDR1 is MDHEN and CDR2 SYDVKM. J lost 0 bases, V lost 3 bases, and 7 bases had no gene match. This clonotype showed up just once. Random hexamers were used to reverse transcribe roughly 0.45 to 1 ug of RNA. TCR beta CDR3 was amplified by immunoSEQ covering 54 Vbeta and 13 Jbeta. In TCRdb, the immunoSEQ multiplex PCR reads were re-called with MiXCR into one record per CDR3 protein. Of about 120,000 distinct CDR3 sequences listed, 94% are singletons. Healthy donors constituted the controls, which were matched for age and sex. Bulk CD8+ and CD4+ cells came from magnetic negative isolation; CD8+ TEMRA by FACS.

This chain joins TRBV28 and TRBJ1-2; 7 positions match TRBD1. This receptor was obtained from a human donor in good health. The sequenced sample was CD4+ T cells from PBMCs. Here the CDR3 reads CASSFPPGQSNYGYTF. For the CDR3, the DNA is TGTGCCAGCAGTTTCCCGCCGGGACAGTCTAACTATGGCTACACCTTC.